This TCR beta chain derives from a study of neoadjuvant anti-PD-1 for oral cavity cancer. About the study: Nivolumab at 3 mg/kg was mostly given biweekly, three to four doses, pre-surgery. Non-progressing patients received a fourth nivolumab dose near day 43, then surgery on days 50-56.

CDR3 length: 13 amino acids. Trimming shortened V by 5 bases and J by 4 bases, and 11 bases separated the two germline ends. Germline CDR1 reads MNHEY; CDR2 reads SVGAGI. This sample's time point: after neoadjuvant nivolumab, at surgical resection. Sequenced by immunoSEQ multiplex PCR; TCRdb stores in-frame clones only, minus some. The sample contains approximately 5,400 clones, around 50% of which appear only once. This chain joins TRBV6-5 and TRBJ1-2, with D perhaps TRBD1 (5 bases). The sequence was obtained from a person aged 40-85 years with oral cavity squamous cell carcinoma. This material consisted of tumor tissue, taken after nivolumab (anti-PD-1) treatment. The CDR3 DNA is TGTGCCAGCAGTCTCCGGGACGGCTATGGCTACACCTTC. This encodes CASSLRDGYGYTF.